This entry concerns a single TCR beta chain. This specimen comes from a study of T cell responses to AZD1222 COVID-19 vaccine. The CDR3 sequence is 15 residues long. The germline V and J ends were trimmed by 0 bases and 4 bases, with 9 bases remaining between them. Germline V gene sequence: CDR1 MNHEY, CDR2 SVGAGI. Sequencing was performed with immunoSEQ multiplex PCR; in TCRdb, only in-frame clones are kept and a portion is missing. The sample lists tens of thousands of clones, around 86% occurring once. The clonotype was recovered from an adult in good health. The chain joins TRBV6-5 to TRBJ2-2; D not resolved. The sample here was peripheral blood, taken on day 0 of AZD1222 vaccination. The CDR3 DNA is TGTGCCAGCAGTTACTCTCATGTTAGCACCGGGGAGCTGTTTTTT. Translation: CASSYSHVSTGELFF.